This TCR beta chain is from a study of blood T cells in healthy people across ages. Then a second PCR, running roughly 7 to 11 cycles, was carried out with a sample-barcoded 5' primer and a J-beta primer mix. Each cDNA molecule, via a template-switch adaptor with 12 random nucleotides, was tagged. TCRdb fed the 5' RACE reads into MiXCR, producing one record per CDR3 protein. The repertoire holds about 830,000 distinct CDR3 sequences, with roughly 60% as singletons. V lost 3 bases and J lost 1, with 13 bases in between. In germline, CDR1 is MDHEN, CDR2 SYDVKM. This CDR3 has 16 amino acids. The authors isolated at least 6 million PBMCs per sample. On this clonotype itself: Its antigen is undetermined.

General observations from the study: Investigators viewed diversity estimates from one million T cells as underestimates, the study reported. TCR beta diversity per million T cells fell roughly linearly with age.

This chain joins TRBV28 and TRBJ2-4; D gene uncertain. The source is a man under 40 in good health. The sequencing input was blood. The CDR3 loop is CASSFSSADAKNIQYF. The CDR3 nucleotides read TGTGCCAGCAGTTTTTCTTCCGCCGATGCCAAAAACATTCAGTACTTC.